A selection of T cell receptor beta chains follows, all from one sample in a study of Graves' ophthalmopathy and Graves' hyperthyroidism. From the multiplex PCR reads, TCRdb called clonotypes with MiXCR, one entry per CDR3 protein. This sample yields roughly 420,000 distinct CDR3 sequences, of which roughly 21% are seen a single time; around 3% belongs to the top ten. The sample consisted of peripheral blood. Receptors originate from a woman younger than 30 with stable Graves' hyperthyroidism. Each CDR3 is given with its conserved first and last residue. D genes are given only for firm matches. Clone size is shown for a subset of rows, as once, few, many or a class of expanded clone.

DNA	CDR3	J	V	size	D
TGTGCCAGCAGACCAGCGGGAGGGAAAGAGACCCAGTACTTC	CASRPAGGKETQYF	TRBJ2-5	TRBV12-3/TRBV12-4	many	TRBD2
TGCGCCAGCAGCCCTGACAGGGATCGATACGAGCAGTACTTC	CASSPDRDRYEQYF	TRBJ2-7	TRBV5-1	many	TRBD1
TGTGCCAGCAGCCTACGGACCCTCGGCGGTGAAAAACTGTTTTTT	CASSLRTLGGEKLFF	TRBJ1-4	TRBV5-6	many	NA
TGCAGTGCTCCTCAGACAGGGCGGAACACTGAAGCTTTCTTT	CSAPQTGRNTEAFF	TRBJ1-1	TRBV20-1	many	TRBD1
TGTGCCACCAGCAGGGAGCTGTGGGGGAGGAAAGAAGCTTTCTTT	CATSRELWGRKEAFF	TRBJ1-1	TRBV15	NA	NA
TGTGCCACCGGAAGGCGAGCTGGCGGGGAGCTGTTTTTT	CATGRRAGGELFF	TRBJ2-2	TRBV19	many	NA
TGTGCCAGCAGTTACTTACCGGCCAGCACTGAAGCTTTCTTT	CASSYLPASTEAFF	TRBJ1-1	TRBV6-2/TRBV6-3	NA	NA
TGTGCCAGCAGTCGGGCGGGAGACACCTACGAGCAGTACTTC	CASSRAGDTYEQYF	TRBJ2-7	TRBV28	NA	TRBD2
TGTGCCGGAGAAGACGGGACTCACTACGAGCAGTACTTC	CAGEDGTHYEQYF	TRBJ2-7	TRBV28	many	NA
TGTGCCAGCAGTGGGACTGAGGTCTATGGCTACACCTTC	CASSGTEVYGYTF	TRBJ1-2	TRBV6-1	once	NA
TGTGCCAGCAGTTTCCAGGGGTTATACTATGGCTACACCTTC	CASSFQGLYYGYTF	TRBJ1-2	TRBV28	many	NA
TGTGCCAGCAGTCCGTATCGGGACATACTCAAAGAGACCCAGTACTTC	CASSPYRDILKETQYF	TRBJ2-5	TRBV6-5	many	NA
TGTGCCAGCAGTTATGGACAGGCGGGGACTTATTTCTCTGGAAACACCATATATTTT	CASSYGQAGTYFSGNTIYF	TRBJ1-3	TRBV6-2/TRBV6-3	once	TRBD1
TGTGCCAGCAGCGCCCGACTAGCGGGAACCTACGAGCAGTACTTC	CASSARLAGTYEQYF	TRBJ2-7	TRBV7-2	few	TRBD2
TGTGCCAGCAGTTTACACATATCGAACACTGAAGCTTTCTTT	CASSLHISNTEAFF	TRBJ1-1	TRBV12-3/TRBV12-4	many	NA
TGTGCCAGCAGCCCAGACCCGGCTCGAGGCATTAAGTACTTC	CASSPDPARGIKYF	TRBJ2-4	TRBV13	many	NA
TGTGCCACCAGCAGAGTCTTCGGGGGGGGCGAAGAGACCCAGTACTTC	CATSRVFGGGEETQYF	TRBJ2-5	TRBV15	NA	TRBD2
TGTGCCACCAGTGATCTCGCTAGAACGAACACCGGGGAGCTGTTTTTT	CATSDLARTNTGELFF	TRBJ2-2	TRBV24-1	many	NA
TGTGCCCTTGGAGACGGTTTGAATTCACCCCTCCACTTT	CALGDGLNSPLHF	TRBJ1-6	TRBV10-3	many	NA
TGTGCCAGCAGTCGGGTGGGCAGCCCCTACGAGCAGTACTTC	CASSRVGSPYEQYF	TRBJ2-7	TRBV2	many	NA
TGTGCCAGCAGTGGGGGACAGGGGGTCTATGGCTACACCTTC	CASSGGQGVYGYTF	TRBJ1-2	TRBV2	many	TRBD1
TGTGCCGGCCAGACAGGGGTAAAGTATGGCTACACCTTC	CAGQTGVKYGYTF	TRBJ1-2	TRBV6-1	NA	TRBD1